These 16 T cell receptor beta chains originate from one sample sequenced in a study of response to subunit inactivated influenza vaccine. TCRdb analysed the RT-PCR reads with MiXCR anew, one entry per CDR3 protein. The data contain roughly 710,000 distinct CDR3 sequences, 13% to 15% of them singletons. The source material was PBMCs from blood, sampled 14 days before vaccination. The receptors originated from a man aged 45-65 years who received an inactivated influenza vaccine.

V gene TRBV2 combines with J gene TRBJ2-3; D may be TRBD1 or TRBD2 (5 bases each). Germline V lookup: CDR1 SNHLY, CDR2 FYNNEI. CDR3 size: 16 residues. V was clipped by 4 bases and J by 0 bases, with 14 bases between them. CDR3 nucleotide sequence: TGTGCCAGCAGTGTGGGGGTACTCTCTAGCACAGATACGCAGTATTTT. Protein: CASSVGVLSSTDTQYF.

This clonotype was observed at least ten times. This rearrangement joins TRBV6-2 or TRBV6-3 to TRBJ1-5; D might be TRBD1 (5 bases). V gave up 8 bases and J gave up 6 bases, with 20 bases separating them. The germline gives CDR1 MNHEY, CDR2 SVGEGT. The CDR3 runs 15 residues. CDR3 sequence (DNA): TGTGCCAGCGCCCCCTCGGGGCGCTGGGGTCAGCCCCAGCATTTT. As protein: CASAPSGRWGQPQHF.

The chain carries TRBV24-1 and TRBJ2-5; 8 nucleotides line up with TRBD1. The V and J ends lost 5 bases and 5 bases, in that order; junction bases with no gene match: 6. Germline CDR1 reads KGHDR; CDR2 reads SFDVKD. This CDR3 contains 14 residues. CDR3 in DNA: TGTGCCACCAGTGGCGGGGACAGGTCGGAGACCCAGTACTTC. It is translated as CATSGGDRSETQYF.

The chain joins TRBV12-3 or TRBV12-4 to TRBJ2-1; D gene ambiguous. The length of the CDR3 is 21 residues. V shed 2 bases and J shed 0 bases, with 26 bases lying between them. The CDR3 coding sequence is TGTGCCAGCAGTTTACGTCAGTTTTCAGGACCCGAAAGGCGCTCCTACAATGAGCAGTTCTTC. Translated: CASSLRQFSGPERRSYNEQFF.

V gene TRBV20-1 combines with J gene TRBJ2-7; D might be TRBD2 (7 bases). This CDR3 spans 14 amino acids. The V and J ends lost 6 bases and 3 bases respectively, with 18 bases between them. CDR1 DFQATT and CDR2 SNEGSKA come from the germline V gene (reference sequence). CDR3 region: CSANSPGGNYEQYF. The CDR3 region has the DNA TGCAGTGCCAATTCTCCGGGGGGCAACTACGAGCAGTACTTC.

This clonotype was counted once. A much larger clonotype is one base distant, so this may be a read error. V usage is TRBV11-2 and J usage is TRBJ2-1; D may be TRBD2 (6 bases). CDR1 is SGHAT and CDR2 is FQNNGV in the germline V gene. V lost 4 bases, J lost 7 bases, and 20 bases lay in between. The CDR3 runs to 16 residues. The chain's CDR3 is CASSSTRGSGLNEQFF. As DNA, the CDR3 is TGTGCCAGCAGCTCCACCCGGGGGTCCGGGTTAAATGAGCAGTTCTTC.

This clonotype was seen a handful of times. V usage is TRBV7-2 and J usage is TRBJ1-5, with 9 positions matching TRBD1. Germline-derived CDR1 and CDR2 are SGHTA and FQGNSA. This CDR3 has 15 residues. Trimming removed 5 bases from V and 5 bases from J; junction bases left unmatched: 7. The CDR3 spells CASSPTGGRDQPQHF. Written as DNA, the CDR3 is TGTGCCAGCAGCCCGACAGGGGGAAGGGATCAGCCCCAGCATTTT.

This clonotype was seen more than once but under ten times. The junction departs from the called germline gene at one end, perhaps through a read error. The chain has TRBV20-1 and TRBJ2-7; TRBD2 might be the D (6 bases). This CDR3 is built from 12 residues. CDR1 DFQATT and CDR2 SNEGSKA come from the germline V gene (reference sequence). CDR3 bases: TGCAGTGCCGGGGGTCCGTCCTTCGAGCAGTACTTC. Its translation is CSAGGPSFEQYF.

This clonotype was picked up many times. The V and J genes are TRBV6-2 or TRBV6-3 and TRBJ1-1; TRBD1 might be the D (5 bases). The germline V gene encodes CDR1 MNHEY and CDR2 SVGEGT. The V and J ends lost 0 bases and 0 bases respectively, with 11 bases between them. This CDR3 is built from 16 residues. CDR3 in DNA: TGTGCCAGCAGTTACTCGACCGGGGGTTTGAACACTGAAGCTTTCTTT. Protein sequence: CASSYSTGGLNTEAFF.

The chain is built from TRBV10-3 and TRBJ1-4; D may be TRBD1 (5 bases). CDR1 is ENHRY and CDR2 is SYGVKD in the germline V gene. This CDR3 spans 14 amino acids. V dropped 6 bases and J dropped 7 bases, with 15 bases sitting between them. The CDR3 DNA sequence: TGTGCCATCAGAGACAGCGGATCAGGTGAAAAACTGTTTTTT. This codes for CAIRDSGSGEKLFF.

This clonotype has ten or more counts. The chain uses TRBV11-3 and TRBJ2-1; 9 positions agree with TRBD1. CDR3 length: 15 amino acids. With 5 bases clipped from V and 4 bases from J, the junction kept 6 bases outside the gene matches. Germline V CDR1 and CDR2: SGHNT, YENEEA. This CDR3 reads CASSKDRGHYNEQFF. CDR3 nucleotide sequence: TGTGCCAGCAGCAAGGACAGGGGCCATTACAATGAGCAGTTCTTC.

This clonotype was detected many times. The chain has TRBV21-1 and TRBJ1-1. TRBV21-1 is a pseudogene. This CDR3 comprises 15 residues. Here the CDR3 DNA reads TGTGCCAGCAGCAAAAAGGGAGGGGAGAACACTGAAGCTTTCTTT. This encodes CASSKKGGENTEAFF.

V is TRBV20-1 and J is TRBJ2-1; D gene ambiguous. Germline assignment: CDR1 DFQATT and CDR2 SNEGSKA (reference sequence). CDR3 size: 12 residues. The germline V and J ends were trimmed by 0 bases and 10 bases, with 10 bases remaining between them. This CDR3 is CSARDYSKEQFF. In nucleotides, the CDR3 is TGCAGTGCTAGAGATTACTCGAAGGAGCAGTTCTTC.

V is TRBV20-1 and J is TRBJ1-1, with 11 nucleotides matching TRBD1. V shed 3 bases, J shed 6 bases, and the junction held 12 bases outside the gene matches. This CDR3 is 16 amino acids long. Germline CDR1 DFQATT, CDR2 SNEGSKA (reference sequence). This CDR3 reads CSARDRGRIWSAEAFF. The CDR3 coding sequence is TGCAGTGCTAGGGACAGGGGGCGAATATGGAGCGCTGAAGCTTTCTTT.

CDR3 in amino acids: CSARSMTSGGAYEQYF. In nucleotides, the CDR3 is TGCAGTGCTAGATCAATGACTAGCGGGGGGGCTTACGAGCAGTACTTC. The rearrangement links TRBV20-1 to TRBJ2-7; 14 bases align to TRBD2. The V gene end was trimmed by 2 bases and the J gene end by 4 bases; junction bases not matched to a gene: 7. Germline values: CDR1 DFQATT, CDR2 SNEGSKA (reference sequence). This CDR3 region has 16 residues.

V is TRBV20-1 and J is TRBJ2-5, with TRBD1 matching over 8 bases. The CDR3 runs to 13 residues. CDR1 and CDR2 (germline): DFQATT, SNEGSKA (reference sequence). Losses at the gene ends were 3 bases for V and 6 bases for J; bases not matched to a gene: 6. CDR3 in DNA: TGCAGTGCTAGCCGGGACAGGAAGAAGACCCAGTACTTC. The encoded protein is CSASRDRKKTQYF.